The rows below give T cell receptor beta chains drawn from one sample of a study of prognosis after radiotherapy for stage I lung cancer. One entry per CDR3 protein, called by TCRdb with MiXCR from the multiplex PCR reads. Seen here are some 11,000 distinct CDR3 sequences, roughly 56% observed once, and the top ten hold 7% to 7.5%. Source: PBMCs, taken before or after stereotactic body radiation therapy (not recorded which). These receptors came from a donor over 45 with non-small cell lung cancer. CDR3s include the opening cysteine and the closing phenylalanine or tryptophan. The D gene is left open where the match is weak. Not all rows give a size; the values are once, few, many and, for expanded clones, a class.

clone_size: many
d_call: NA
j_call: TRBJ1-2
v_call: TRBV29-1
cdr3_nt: TGCAGCGTTGTTGCTTACGACTATGGCTACACCTTC
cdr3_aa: CSVVAYDYGYTF

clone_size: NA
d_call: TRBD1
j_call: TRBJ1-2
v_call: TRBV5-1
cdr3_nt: TGCGCCAGCAGCTACGGACAGGGGGCGGGCTACACCTTC
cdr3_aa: CASSYGQGAGYTF

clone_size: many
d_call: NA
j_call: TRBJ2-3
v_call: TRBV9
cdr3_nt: TGTGCCAGCAGCGTAGATGGATTAGGTAGCACAGATACGCAGTATTTT
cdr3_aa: CASSVDGLGSTDTQYF

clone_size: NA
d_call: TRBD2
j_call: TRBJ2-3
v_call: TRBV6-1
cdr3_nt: TGTGCCAGCAGTGAAACAGCGGGACCCACAGATACGCAGTATTTT
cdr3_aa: CASSETAGPTDTQYF

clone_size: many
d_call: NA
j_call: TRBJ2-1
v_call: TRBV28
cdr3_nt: TGTGCCAGCAGTTTGACTTCCCCGAGCTCCTACAATGAGCAGTTCTTC
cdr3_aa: CASSLTSPSSYNEQFF

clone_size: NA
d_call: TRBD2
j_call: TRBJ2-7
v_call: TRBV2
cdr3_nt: TGTGCCAGCCTTGGACTAGCGGGAGTCTACGAGCAGTACTTC
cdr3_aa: CASLGLAGVYEQYF

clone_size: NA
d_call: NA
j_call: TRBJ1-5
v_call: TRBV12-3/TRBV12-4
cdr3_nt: TGTGCCAGCAGTTTGGAGACTACCGGGTCCCCACAGCATTTT
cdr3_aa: CASSLETTGSPQHF

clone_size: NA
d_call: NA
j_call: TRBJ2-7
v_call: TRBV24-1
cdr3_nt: TGTGCCACCAGTGATTCAGCATGGTCCGAGCAGTACTTC
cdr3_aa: CATSDSAWSEQYF

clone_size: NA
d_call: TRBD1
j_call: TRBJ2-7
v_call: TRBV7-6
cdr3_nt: TGTGCCAGCAGCAAAAACAGGGGGCCCTCCTACGAGCAGTACTTC
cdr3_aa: CASSKNRGPSYEQYF

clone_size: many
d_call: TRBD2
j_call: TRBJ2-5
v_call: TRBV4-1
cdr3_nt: TGCGCCAGCAGCCGTACTAGCGGGAGAGAAGAGACCCAGTACTTC
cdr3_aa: CASSRTSGREETQYF

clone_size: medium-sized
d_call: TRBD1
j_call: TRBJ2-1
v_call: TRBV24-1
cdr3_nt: TGTGCCACCAGCCCTCAGGGGGCCCTACAGTTCTTC
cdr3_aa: CATSPQGALQFF

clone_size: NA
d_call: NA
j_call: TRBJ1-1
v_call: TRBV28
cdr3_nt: TGTGCCAGCATCCCACCGCAGTGGGGTTTCACTGAAGCTTTCTTT
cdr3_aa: CASIPPQWGFTEAFF

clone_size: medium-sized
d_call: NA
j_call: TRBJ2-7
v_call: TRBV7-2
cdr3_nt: TGTGCCAGCAGCGGTCAGGGAGGCTACGAGCAGTACTTC
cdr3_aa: CASSGQGGYEQYF

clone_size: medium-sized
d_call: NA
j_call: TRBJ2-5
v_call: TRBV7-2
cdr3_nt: TGTGCCAGCAGCCACAGGGAACGGGAGACCCAGTACTTC
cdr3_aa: CASSHRERETQYF

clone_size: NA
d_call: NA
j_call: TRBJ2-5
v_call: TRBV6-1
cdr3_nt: TGTGCCAGCCCCAGCCCTAACCAAGAGACCCAGTACTTC
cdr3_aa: CASPSPNQETQYF

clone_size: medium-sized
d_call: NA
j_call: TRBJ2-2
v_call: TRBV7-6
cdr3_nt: TGTGCCAGCAGCTTAGGGGCAGTAAACACCGGGGAGCTGTTTTTT
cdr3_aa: CASSLGAVNTGELFF

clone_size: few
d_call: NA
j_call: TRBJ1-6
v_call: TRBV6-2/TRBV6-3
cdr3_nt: TGTGCCAGTTCCAGGGGTCCGGAAAATTCACCCCTCCACTTT
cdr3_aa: CASSRGPENSPLHF

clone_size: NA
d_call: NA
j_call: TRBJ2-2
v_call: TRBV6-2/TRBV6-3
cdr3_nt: TGTGCCAGCAGGCAGATGGCGTGGGAGGAAACCGGGGAGCTGTTTTTT
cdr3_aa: CASRQMAWEETGELFF

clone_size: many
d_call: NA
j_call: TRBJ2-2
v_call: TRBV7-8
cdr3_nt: TGTGCCAGCAGCTATAGCGGCACCGGGGAGCTGTTTTTT
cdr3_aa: CASSYSGTGELFF

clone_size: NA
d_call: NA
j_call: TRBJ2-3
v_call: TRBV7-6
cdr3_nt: TGTGCCAGCAGCTTAGCTATTTTCGGGGCAGCTAGCACAGATACGCAGTATTTT
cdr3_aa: CASSLAIFGAASTDTQYF

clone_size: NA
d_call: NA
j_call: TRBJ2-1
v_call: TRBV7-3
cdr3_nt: TGTGCCAGCAGCATCAATAGAGGGAGGTACGATGAGCAGTTCTTC
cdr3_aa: CASSINRGRYDEQFF

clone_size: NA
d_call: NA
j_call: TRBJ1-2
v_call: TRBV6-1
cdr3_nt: TGTGCCAGCAGACCCCGACACGACCCTAACTATGGCTACACCTTC
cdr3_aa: CASRPRHDPNYGYTF

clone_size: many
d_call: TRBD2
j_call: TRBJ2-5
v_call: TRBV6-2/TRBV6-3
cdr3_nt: TGTGCCACCGCCGGGACTAGCGGGAGGATGGAGACCCAGTACTTC
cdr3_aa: CATAGTSGRMETQYF

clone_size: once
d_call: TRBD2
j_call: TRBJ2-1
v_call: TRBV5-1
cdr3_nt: TGCGCCAGCAGCTTGGTTGGACTAGCGGTTTACAATGAGCAGTTCTTC
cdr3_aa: CASSLVGLAVYNEQFF

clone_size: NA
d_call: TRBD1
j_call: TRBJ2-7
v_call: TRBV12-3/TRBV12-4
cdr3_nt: TGTGCCAGCATCCCGGGACAGGGGACCTACGAGCAGTACTTC
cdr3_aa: CASIPGQGTYEQYF

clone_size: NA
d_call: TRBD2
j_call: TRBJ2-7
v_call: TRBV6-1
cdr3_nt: TGTTCCAGCAGCCCCGGGACTACCATCACCTACGATCAGTACTTC
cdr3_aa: CSSSPGTTITYDQYF